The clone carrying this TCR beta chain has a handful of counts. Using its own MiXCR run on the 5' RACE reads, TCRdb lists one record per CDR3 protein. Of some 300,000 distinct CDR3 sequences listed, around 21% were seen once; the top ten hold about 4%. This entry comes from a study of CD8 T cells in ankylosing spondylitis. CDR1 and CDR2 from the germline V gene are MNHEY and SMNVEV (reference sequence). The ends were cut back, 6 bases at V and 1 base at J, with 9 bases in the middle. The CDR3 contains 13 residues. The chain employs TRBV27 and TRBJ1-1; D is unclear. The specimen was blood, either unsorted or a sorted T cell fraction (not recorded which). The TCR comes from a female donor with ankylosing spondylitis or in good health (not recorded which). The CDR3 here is CASRRTENTEAFF. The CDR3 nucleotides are TGTGCCAGCAGAAGGACTGAGAACACTGAAGCTTTCTTT.